One sample yielded the 21 T cell receptor beta chains listed below, sequenced in a study of vaccination effects on CD4 cells after COVID-19. No antigen has been assigned to these receptors. Generated by immunoSEQ multiplex PCR, the TCRdb table keeps only in-frame clones and is missing some. The data hold about 47,000 clones, with about three quarters observed a single time. Following culture for 9 to 11 days, CD4+ T cells were isolated. Two-dose vaccination with either BNT162b2 or mRNA-1273 was given to the participants. Sequenced material: CD4+ T cells from PBMCs cultured without peptide, taken after COVID-19 vaccination. These receptor sequences come from a human donor who received a COVID-19 vaccine.

This chain connects TRBV10-3 to TRBJ2-3, with TRBD1 as a possible D gene (6 bases). Trimming left V 0 bases short and J 1 base short, with 14 bases between. The CDR3 extends over 17 amino acids. Germline V gives CDR1 ENHRY, CDR2 SYGVKD. The CDR3 is CAISESETGAGTDTQYF. Written as DNA, the CDR3 is TGTGCCATCAGTGAGTCGGAGACAGGAGCTGGCACAGATACGCAGTATTTT.

This chain joins TRBV6-5 and TRBJ2-7; D is ambiguous. CDR3 length equals 15 residues. V lost 4 bases, J lost 1 base, and 14 bases lay in between. Germline loops: CDR1 MNHEY, CDR2 SVGAGI. In nucleotides, the CDR3 is TGTGCCAGCAGTTCGGAAGCCGTGGGGTCCTACGAGCAGTACTTC. Protein: CASSSEAVGSYEQYF.

This chain links TRBV12-5 with TRBJ1-6, with 10 bases identical to TRBD1. The CDR3 has 15 amino acids. The junction had 1 base not matched to a gene; V was cut back by 1 base and J by 7 bases. CDR1 and CDR2 from the germline V gene are LGHNT and FRNRAP. The CDR3 sequence: CASGLGQGANSPLHF. As DNA, the CDR3 is TGTGCTAGTGGTTTGGGACAGGGGGCCAATTCACCCCTCCACTTT.

J is TRBJ2-7 and V is TRBV5-1; TRBD2 aligns across 7 bases. The CDR3 covers 18 residues. CDR1 SGHRS and CDR2 YFSETQ come from the germline V gene. The junction had 16 bases not matched to a gene; V was cut back by 0 bases and J by 4 bases. CDR3 in DNA: TGCGCCAGCAGCTTGGCTGGAAGCGGGAATTTGGTTTGGTACGAGCAGTACTTC. It is translated as CASSLAGSGNLVWYEQYF.

A few counts support this clone. The chain couples TRBV6-5 to TRBJ1-1, with 7 bases aligning to TRBD1. Unmatched junction bases numbered 5, after V lost 4 bases and J lost 3 bases. This CDR3 is built from 14 residues. CDR1 is MNHEY and CDR2 is SVGAGI in the germline V gene. The CDR3 DNA is TGTGCCAGCAGTTCACAGGGGCGGCACACTGAAGCTTTCTTT. The encoded protein is CASSSQGRHTEAFF.

The chain links TRBV2 to TRBJ2-7; possible D gene TRBD1, 6 bases. Trimming left V 4 bases short and J 2 bases short, with 9 bases between. The CDR3 contains 13 residues. The V gene's germline CDR1 is SNHLY and CDR2 FYNNEI. CDR3 DNA: TGTGCCAGCAGTGGAGGACAGACCTACGAGCAGTACTTC. Its translation is CASSGGQTYEQYF.

The V and J genes are TRBV7-8 and TRBJ2-7; 13 nucleotides line up with TRBD2. The CDR3 totals 18 residues. Germline CDR1 SGHVS, CDR2 FQNEAQ. Losses at the gene ends were 1 base for V and 0 bases for J; bases not matched to a gene: 6. The CDR3 DNA sequence: TGTGCCAGCAGCTTAGGGACTAGCGGGGGCTCGAGCTCCTACGAGCAGTACTTC. Translation: CASSLGTSGGSSSYEQYF.

The chain links TRBV6-5 to TRBJ1-5; the D gene is possibly TRBD1 (5 bases). Germline-derived CDR1 and CDR2 are MNHEY and SVGAGI. The CDR3 is made up of 12 amino acids. V lost 6 bases and J lost 6, with 9 bases in between. The CDR3 DNA reads TGTGCCAGCAGCAGGGAGGGTCAGCCCCAGCATTTT. As protein: CASSREGQPQHF.

The CDR3, as DNA: TGTGCCAGCTCCACCGGGACTAGCGACCCCGAGCAGTACTTC. Amino acid sequence: CASSTGTSDPEQYF. This chain uses TRBV6-6 with TRBJ2-7, with TRBD2 matching over 10 bases. J gave up 6 bases and V 8 bases, and 10 bases lay outside the gene matches. Germline V lookup: CDR1 MNHNY, CDR2 SVGAGI (reference sequence). The CDR3 is 14 amino acids.

This rearrangement joins TRBV12-5 to TRBJ1-1; unclear D gene. The CDR3 has 13 amino acids. Trimming removed 1 base at V and 9 bases at J, with 12 bases between. Germline V gene lookup returns CDR1 LGHNT and CDR2 FRNRAP. DNA of the CDR3: TGTGCTAGTGGTTTGGCTAGCGCACAAAAAGCTTTCTTT. As protein: CASGLASAQKAFF.

By share, this clone counts as medium-sized (0.01 to 0.1%). The chain links TRBV19 to TRBJ2-1; D perhaps matches TRBD1 (6 bases). The CDR3 loop spans 14 amino acids. Germline CDR1 and CDR2: LNHDA and SQIVND (reference sequence). The germline V and J ends were trimmed by 6 bases and 6 bases, with 15 bases remaining between them. The chain's CDR3 is CASSRTEGGNEQFF. For the CDR3, the DNA is TGTGCCAGTAGCCGGACAGAGGGTGGCAATGAGCAGTTCTTC. The variable domain in full, completed from reference TRBV19 and TRBJ2-1, reads DGGITQSPKYLFRKEGQNVTLSCEQNLNHDAMYWYRQDPGQGLRLIYYSQIVNDFQKGDIAEGYSVSREKKESFPLTVTSAQKNPTAFYLCASSRTEGGNEQFFGPGTRLTVL.

This chain uses TRBV19 with TRBJ1-1; no clear D gene. Germline lookup yields CDR1 LNHDA and CDR2 SQIVND (reference sequence). This CDR3 has 16 amino acids. V was pared by 0 bases and J by 0 bases, with 11 bases between. CDR3: CASSIDQWAMNTEAFF. In DNA, the CDR3 is TGTGCCAGTAGTATAGATCAATGGGCCATGAACACTGAAGCTTTCTTT. The full variable domain, its missing parts supplied by reference TRBV19 and TRBJ1-1, is DGGITQSPKYLFRKEGQNVTLSCEQNLNHDAMYWYRQDPGQGLRLIYYSQIVNDFQKGDIAEGYSVSREKKESFPLTVTSAQKNPTAFYLCASSIDQWAMNTEAFFGQGTRLTVV.

The rearrangement uses TRBV5-1 and TRBJ2-2; 9 nucleotides match TRBD2. Germline CDR1 and CDR2: SGHRS and YFSETQ. The CDR3 sequence is 16 residues long. V lost 2 bases, J lost 2 bases, and 4 bases stayed unmatched. The CDR3 here is CASSFLAGDNTGELFF. The CDR3 bases are TGCGCCAGCAGCTTTTTAGCGGGAGATAACACCGGGGAGCTGTTTTTT.

This clone was seen only a few times. This chain connects TRBV5-1 to TRBJ1-3, with a weak D call TRBD1 (6 bases). The CDR3 extends over 15 amino acids. The germline CDR1 and CDR2 sequences are SGHRS and YFSETQ. V was pared by 1 base and J by 2 bases, with 10 bases between. CDR3 in DNA: TGCGCCAGCAGCTTGTCACAGGGTGCTGGAAACACCATATATTTT. Translated: CASSLSQGAGNTIYF.

The sample holds a few counts of this clone. This chain joins TRBV27 and TRBJ2-1; D is tentatively TRBD1 or TRBD2 (5 bases each). Germline loops: CDR1 MNHEY, CDR2 SMNVEV (reference sequence). The CDR3 is 16 amino acids. Trimming took off 4 bases at V and 9 bases at J, with 22 bases between the two ends. DNA for the CDR3: TGTGCCAGCAGTTATATGGCCCTCGGGGCCGCCTTTGAGCAGTTCTTC. This translates into CASSYMALGAAFEQFF.

This chain joins TRBV5-5 and TRBJ2-3; D not certain. The germline gives CDR1 SGHKS, CDR2 YYEKEE (reference sequence). Trimming left V 3 bases short and J 10 bases short, with 9 bases between. The CDR3 runs to 11 residues. The CDR3 sequence: CASSSQIPQYF. The CDR3 DNA sequence: TGTGCCAGCAGCTCACAGATTCCGCAGTATTTT.

This clone was counted once. Other DNA sequences within the sample encode an identical CDR3. The chain couples TRBV11-3 to TRBJ2-3, with D possibly being TRBD2 (6 bases). CDR3 length: 15 amino acids. Germline CDR1 and CDR2: SGHNT and YENEEA. V dropped 1 base and J dropped 0 bases, with 8 bases sitting between them. The chain's CDR3 is CASSLGGLSTDTQYF. The CDR3 coding sequence is TGTGCCAGCAGCTTAGGGGGACTTAGCACAGATACGCAGTATTTT.

This clone was seen more than once but under ten times. The V call is TRBV25-1, the J call TRBJ1-2; D unresolved. The CDR3 runs to 14 residues. Trimming shortened V by 5 bases and J by 3 bases, and 13 bases separated the two germline ends. The V gene's germline CDR1 is MGHDK and CDR2 SYGVNS. CDR3 amino acids: CASSPVAGDYGYTF. The CDR3 nucleotides read TGTGCCAGCAGTCCCGTTGCGGGAGACTATGGCTACACCTTC.

The V gene is TRBV27, the J gene TRBJ2-4, with D possibly being TRBD2 (5 bases). Deletions cut 6 bases from V and 0 bases from J, with 18 bases between. Looked up from germline, CDR1 is MNHEY and CDR2 is SMNVEV (reference sequence). The CDR3 covers 17 residues. The CDR3, as DNA: TGTGCCAGCAGGCGGAGGTTCCTCCCTATAGCCAAAAACATTCAGTACTTC. Translation: CASRRRFLPIAKNIQYF.

The J gene is TRBJ2-1, the V gene TRBV29-1; 8 bases match TRBD1. The CDR3 is 12 amino acids. With 3 bases clipped from V and 13 bases from J, the junction kept 8 bases outside the gene matches. In germline, CDR1 is SQVTM, CDR2 ANQGSEA. The CDR3 coding sequence is TGCAGCGTTGACCCCAACTCAGGGGGCCAGTTCTTC. Amino acids: CSVDPNSGGQFF.

Judged by abundance, this clone is medium-sized. The V gene is TRBV19, the J gene TRBJ1-1; a possible D gene is TRBD1 (6 bases). The CDR3 sequence is 16 residues long. Germline V lookup: CDR1 LNHDA, CDR2 SQIVND (reference sequence). Trimming shortened V by 5 bases and J by 1 base, and 17 bases separated the two germline ends. CDR3 in amino acids: CASSFRQVRSNTEAFF. The CDR3 DNA follows: TGTGCCAGTAGTTTCCGACAGGTTAGATCGAACACTGAAGCTTTCTTT.